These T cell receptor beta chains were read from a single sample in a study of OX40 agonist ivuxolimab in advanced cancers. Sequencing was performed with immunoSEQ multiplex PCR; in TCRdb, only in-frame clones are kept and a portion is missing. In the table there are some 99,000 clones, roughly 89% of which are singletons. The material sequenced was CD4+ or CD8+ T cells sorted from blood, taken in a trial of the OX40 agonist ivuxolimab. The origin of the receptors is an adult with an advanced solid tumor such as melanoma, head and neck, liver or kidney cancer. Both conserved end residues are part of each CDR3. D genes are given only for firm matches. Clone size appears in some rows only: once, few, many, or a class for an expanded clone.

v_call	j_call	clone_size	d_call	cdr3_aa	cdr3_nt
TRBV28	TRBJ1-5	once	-	CASSLWGGDNQPQHF	TGTGCCAGCAGTTTATGGGGGGGAGACAATCAGCCCCAGCATTTT
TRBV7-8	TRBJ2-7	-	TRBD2	CASSLLAGGSYEQYF	TGTGCCAGCAGCTTACTAGCGGGGGGTTCCTACGAGCAGTACTTC
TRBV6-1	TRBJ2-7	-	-	CASYVVGANWPEQYF	TGTGCCAGCTACGTAGTGGGGGCCAACTGGCCCGAGCAGTACTTC
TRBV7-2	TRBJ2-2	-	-	CASSSRGGNTGELFF	TGTGCCAGCAGCTCCAGGGGAGGGAACACCGGGGAGCTGTTTTTT
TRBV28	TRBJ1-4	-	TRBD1	CASNSPPGTGDEKLFF	TGTGCCAGCAACTCCCCCCCCGGGACAGGGGATGAAAAACTGTTTTTT
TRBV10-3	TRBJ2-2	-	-	CAISEGPRYTGELFF	TGTGCCATCAGTGAAGGGCCCAGGTACACCGGGGAGCTGTTTTTT
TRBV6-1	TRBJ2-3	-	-	CASRTGTSTDTQYF	TGTGCCAGCAGGACAGGCACTAGCACAGATACGCAGTATTTT
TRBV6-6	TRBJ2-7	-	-	CASSYSGYGAAGLQYF	TGTGCCAGCAGTTACTCAGGCTACGGAGCTGCGGGATTACAGTACTTC
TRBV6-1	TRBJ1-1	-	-	CASSVLRYPAFF	TGTGCCAGCAGTGTACTTCGTTATCCGGCTTTCTTT
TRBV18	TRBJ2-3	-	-	CASSPVSSTDTQYF	TGTGCCAGCTCACCGGTATCTAGCACAGATACGCAGTATTTT
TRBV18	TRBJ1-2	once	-	CASSPSFRDNYGYTF	TGTGCCAGCTCGCCGAGTTTCAGGGATAACTATGGCTACACCTTC
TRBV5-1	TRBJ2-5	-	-	CASSLWGPGETQYF	TGCGCCAGCAGCTTGTGGGGGCCCGGCGAGACCCAGTACTTC
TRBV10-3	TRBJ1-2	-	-	CATRRTAGRDYGYTF	TGTGCCACTAGAAGGACCGCGGGAAGGGACTATGGCTACACCTTC
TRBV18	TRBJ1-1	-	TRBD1	CASSLSGTGPEAFF	TGTGCCAGCTCACTTTCCGGGACAGGGCCAGAAGCTTTCTTT
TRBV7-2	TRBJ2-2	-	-	CASSLDTRSGELFF	TGTGCCAGCAGCTTAGACACCCGCAGTGGGGAGCTGTTTTTT
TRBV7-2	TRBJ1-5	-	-	CASSPGEGQPQHF	TGTGCCAGCAGCCCCGGGGAGGGTCAGCCCCAGCATTTT
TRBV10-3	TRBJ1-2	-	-	CAISGSMGREGGYTF	TGTGCCATCAGTGGGTCAATGGGCAGGGAAGGCGGCTACACCTTC
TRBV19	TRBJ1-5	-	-	CASSSRVRQPQHF	TGTGCCAGTAGTTCCCGGGTCCGTCAGCCCCAGCATTTT
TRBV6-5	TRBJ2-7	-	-	CASSSPGRGKYEQYF	TGTGCCAGCAGTTCCCCAGGGAGGGGGAAGTACGAGCAGTACTTC
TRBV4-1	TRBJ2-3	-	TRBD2	CASSQAGTSVGGTDTQYF	TGCGCCAGCAGCCAGGCCGGGACTAGCGTCGGAGGCACAGATACGCAGTATTTT
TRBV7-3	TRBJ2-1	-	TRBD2	CASSPSGGAYNEQFF	TGTGCCAGCAGCCCGTCCGGGGGGGCCTACAATGAGCAGTTCTTC
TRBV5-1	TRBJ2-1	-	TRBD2	CASSGVAGDYNEQFF	TGCGCCAGCAGCGGCGTTGCGGGGGACTACAATGAGCAGTTCTTC
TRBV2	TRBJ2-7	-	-	CASSVAPGKAIPLSF	TGTGCCAGCAGTGTAGCGCCGGGGAAAGCAATCCCATTGTCGTTC
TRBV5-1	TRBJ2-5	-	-	CASSPGRQGDPWYF	TGCGCCAGCAGCCCCGGACGGCAAGGGGACCCATGGTACTTC
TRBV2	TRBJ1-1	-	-	CASSAAGANTEAFF	TGTGCCAGCAGCGCGGCGGGGGCGAACACTGAAGCTTTCTTT
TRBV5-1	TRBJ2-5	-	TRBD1	CASSLTGVEWGETQYF	TGCGCCAGCAGCTTGACAGGGGTAGAGTGGGGGGAGACCCAGTACTTC
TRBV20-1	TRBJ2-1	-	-	CSAPTGSEQFF	TGCAGTGCACCGACGGGTTCGGAGCAGTTCTTC
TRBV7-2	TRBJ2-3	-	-	CASSFSSTDTQYF	TGTGCCAGCAGCTTTTCTAGCACAGATACGCAGTATTTT
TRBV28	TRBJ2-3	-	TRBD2	CASGGRGDLDTQYF	TGTGCCAGCGGAGGGCGGGGGGACTTAGATACGCAGTATTTT
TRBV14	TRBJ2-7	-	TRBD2	CASSRRMGSGGYEQYF	TGTGCCAGCAGCCGAAGGATGGGCAGCGGGGGGTACGAGCAGTACTTC
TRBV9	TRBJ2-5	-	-	CASKGALETQYF	TGTGCCAGCAAAGGGGCCCTGGAGACCCAGTACTTC
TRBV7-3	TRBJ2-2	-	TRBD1	CASSQSGTGLTGELFF	TGTGCCAGCAGCCAATCCGGGACAGGGTTGACCGGGGAGCTGTTTTTT
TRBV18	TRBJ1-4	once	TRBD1	CASSTRQGATNEKLFF	TGTGCCAGCTCAACAAGACAGGGTGCAACTAATGAAAAACTGTTTTTT
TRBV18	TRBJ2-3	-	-	CASSPPSGNRDTQYF	TGTGCCAGCTCACCACCGTCTGGTAATCGCGATACGCAGTATTTT
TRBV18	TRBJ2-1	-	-	CASSQGTNYNEQFF	TGTGCCAGCTCACAAGGGACAAATTACAATGAGCAGTTCTTC
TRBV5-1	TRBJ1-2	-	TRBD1	CASSIGQGGGYTF	TGCGCCAGCAGCATAGGACAGGGGGGTGGCTACACCTTC
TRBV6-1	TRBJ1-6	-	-	CASSLDALLHF	TGTGCCAGCAGCCTTGACGCTCTCCTCCACTTT